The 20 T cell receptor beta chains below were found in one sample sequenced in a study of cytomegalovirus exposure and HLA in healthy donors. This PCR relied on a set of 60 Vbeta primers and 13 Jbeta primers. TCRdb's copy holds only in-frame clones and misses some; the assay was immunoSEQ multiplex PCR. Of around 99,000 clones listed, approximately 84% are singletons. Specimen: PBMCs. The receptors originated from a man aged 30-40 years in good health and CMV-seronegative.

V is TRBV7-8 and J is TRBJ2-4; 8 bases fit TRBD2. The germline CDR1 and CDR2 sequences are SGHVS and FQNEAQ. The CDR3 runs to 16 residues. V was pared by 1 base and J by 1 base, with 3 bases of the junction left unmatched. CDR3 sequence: CASSLGSGTAKNIQYF. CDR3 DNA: TGTGCCAGCAGCTTAGGTAGCGGGACGGCCAAAAACATTCAGTACTTC.

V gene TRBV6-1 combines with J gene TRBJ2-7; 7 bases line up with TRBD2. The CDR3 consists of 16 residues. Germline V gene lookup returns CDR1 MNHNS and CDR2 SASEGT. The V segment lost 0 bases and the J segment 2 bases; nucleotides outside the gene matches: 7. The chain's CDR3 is CASSEAGRAITYEQYF. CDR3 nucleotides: TGTGCCAGCAGTGAAGCGGGGAGGGCAATCACCTACGAGCAGTACTTC.

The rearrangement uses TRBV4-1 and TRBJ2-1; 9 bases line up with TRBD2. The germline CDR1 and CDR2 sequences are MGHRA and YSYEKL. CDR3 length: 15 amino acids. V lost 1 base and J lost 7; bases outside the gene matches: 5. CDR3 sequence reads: CASSQAGTSWNEQFF. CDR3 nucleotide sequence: TGCGCCAGCAGCCAAGCCGGGACTAGCTGGAATGAGCAGTTCTTC.

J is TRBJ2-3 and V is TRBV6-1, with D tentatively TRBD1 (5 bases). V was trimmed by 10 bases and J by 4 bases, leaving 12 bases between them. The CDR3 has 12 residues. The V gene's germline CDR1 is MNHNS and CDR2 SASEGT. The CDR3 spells CATRQPPDTQYF. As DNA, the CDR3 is TGTGCCACCAGACAGCCCCCAGATACGCAGTATTTT.

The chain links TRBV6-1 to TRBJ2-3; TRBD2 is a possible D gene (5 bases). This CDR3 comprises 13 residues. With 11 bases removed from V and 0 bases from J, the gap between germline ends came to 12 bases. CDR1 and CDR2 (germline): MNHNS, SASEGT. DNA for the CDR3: TGTGCCGTAGGCGGCGGGAGCACAGATACGCAGTATTTT. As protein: CAVGGGSTDTQYF.

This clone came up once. DNA for the CDR3: TGTGCCAGCACCCCCCTAGCGGAGGTAGCCAAAAACATTCAGTACTTC. Its translation is CASTPLAEVAKNIQYF. The chain employs TRBV28 and TRBJ2-4; 7 bases align to TRBD2. Germline V gene lookup returns CDR1 MDHEN and CDR2 SYDVKM. The CDR3 length is 16 residues. The V gene end was trimmed by 7 bases and the J gene end by 0 bases; junction bases not matched to a gene: 9.

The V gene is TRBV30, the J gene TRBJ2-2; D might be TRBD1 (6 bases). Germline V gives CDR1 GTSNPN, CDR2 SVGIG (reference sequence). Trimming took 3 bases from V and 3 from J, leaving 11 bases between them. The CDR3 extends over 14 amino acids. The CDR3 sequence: CAWSFQGYTGELFF. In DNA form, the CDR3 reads TGTGCCTGGAGCTTTCAGGGGTACACCGGGGAGCTGTTTTTT.

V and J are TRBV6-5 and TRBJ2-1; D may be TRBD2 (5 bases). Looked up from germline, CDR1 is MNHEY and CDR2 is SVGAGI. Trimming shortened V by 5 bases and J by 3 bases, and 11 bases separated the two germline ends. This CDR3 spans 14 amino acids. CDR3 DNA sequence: TGTGCCAGCAGTCCCTGGACTGGCTACAATGAGCAGTTCTTC. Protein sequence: CASSPWTGYNEQFF.

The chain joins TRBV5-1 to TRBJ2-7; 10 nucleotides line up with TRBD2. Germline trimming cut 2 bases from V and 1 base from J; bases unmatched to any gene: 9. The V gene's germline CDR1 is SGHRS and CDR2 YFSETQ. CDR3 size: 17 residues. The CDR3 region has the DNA TGCGCCAGCAGCTTTAGGACTAGCGGCGGCGGGTCCTACGAGCAGTACTTC. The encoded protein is CASSFRTSGGGSYEQYF.

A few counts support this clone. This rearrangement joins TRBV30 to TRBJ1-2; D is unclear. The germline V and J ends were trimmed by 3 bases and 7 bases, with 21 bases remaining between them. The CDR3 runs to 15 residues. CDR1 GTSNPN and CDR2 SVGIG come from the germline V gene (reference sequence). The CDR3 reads CAWRVPGSAPGGYTF. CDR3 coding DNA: TGTGCCTGGAGGGTTCCGGGATCGGCTCCTGGTGGCTACACCTTC. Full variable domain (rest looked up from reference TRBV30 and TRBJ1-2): SQTIHQWPATLVQPVGSPLSLECTVEGTSNPNLYWYRQAAGRGLQLLFYSVGIGQISSEVPQNLSASRPQDRQFILSSKKLLLSDSGFYLCAWRVPGSAPGGYTFGSGTRLTVV.

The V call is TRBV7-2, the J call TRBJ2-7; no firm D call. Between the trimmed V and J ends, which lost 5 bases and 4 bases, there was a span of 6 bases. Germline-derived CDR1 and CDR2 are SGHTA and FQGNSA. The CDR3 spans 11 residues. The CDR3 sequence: CASSLNYEQYF. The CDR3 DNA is TGTGCCAGCAGCCTAAATTACGAGCAGTACTTC.

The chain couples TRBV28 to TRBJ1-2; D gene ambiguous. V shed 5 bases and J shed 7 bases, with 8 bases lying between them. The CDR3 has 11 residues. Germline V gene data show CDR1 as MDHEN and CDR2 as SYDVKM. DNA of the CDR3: TGTGCCAGCAGTGAGTTCGGTGGCTACACCTTC. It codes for CASSEFGGYTF.

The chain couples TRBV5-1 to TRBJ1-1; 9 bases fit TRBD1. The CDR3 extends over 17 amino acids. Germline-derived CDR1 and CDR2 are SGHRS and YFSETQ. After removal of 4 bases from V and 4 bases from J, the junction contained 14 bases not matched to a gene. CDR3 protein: CASSPNPVQGAATEAFF. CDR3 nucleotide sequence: TGCGCCAGCAGCCCAAATCCCGTACAGGGGGCGGCCACTGAAGCTTTCTTT.

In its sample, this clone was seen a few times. The CDR3 coding sequence is TGTGCCAGGCCCCTCGGGATACTAAACTATGGCTACACCTTC. It codes for CARPLGILNYGYTF. The chain is built from TRBV6-4 and TRBJ1-2; D ambiguous. Trimming took 9 bases from V and 2 from J, leaving 16 bases between them. Germline assignment: CDR1 MRHNA and CDR2 SNTAGT. The CDR3 consists of 14 residues.

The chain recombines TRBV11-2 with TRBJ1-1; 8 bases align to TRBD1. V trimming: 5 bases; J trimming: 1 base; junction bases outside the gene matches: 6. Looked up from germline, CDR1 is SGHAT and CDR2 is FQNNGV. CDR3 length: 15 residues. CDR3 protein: CASSPPTGENTEAFF. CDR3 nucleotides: TGTGCCAGCAGCCCGCCGACAGGGGAGAACACTGAAGCTTTCTTT.

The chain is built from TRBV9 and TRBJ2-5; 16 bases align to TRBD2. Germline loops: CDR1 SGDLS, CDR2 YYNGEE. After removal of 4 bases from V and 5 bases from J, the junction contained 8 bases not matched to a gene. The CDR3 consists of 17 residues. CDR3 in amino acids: CASSTGLAGGPGETQYF. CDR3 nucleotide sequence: TGTGCCAGCAGCACGGGACTAGCGGGAGGGCCTGGGGAGACCCAGTACTTC. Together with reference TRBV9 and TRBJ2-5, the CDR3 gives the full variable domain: DSGVTQTPKHLITATGQRVTLRCSPRSGDLSVYWYQQSLDQGLQFLIQYYNGEERAKGNILERFSAQQFPDLHSELNLSSLELGDSALYFCASSTGLAGGPGETQYFGPGTRLLVL.

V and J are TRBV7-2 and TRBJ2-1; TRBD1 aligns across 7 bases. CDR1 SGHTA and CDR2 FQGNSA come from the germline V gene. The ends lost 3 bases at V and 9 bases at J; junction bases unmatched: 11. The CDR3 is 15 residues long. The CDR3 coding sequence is TGTGCCAGCAGCTTCCTTACAGGGGCTCAGGGTGAGCAGTTCTTC. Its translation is CASSFLTGAQGEQFF. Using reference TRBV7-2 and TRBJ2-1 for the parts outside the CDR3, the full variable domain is GAGVSQSPSNKVTEKGKDVELRCDPISGHTALYWYRQSLGQGLEFLIYFQGNSAPDKSGLPSDRFSAERTGGSVSTLTIQRTQQEDSAVYLCASSFLTGAQGEQFFGPGTRLTVL.

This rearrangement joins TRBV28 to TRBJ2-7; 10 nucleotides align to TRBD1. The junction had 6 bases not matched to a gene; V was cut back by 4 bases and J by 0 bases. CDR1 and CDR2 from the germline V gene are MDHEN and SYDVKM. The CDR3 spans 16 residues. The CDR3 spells CASSSPGTGASYEQYF. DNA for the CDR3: TGTGCCAGCAGTTCTCCCGGGACAGGGGCCTCCTACGAGCAGTACTTC.

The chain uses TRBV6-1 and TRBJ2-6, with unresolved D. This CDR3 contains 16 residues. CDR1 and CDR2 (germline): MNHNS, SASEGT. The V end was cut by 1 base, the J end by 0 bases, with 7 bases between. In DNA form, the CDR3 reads TGTGCCAGCAGTGAAGTTATCAGCTCTGGGGCCAACGTCCTGACTTTC. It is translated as CASSEVISSGANVLTF.

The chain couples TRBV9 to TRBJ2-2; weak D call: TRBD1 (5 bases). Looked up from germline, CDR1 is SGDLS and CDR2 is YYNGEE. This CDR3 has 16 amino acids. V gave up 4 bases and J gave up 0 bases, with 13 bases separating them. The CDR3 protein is CASSPRWTPNTGELFF. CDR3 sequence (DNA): TGTGCCAGCAGCCCCCGGTGGACACCGAACACCGGGGAGCTGTTTTTT.